One sample yielded the 25 T cell receptor beta chains listed below, sequenced in a study of T cells in Graves' hyperthyroidism and ophthalmopathy. Amplified TCR beta CDR3 regions derived from RNA transcripts. HTBI primers were employed in a first-round RT-PCR of the TCR CDR3. A single record per CDR3 protein comes from TCRdb applying MiXCR to the multiplex PCR reads. In the table there are 500,000 to 650,000 distinct CDR3 sequences, about 20% of which are singletons. Sequencing input: blood. The receptor source for this set is a man aged 40-55 years with Graves' ophthalmopathy.

This clonotype was seen at least ten times. This chain connects TRBV7-9 to TRBJ2-3; a weak D match, TRBD1 (6 bases). Trimming took off 5 bases at V and 0 bases at J, with 15 bases between the two ends. CDR3 length: 16 residues. Per the germline V gene, CDR1 is SEHNR and CDR2 is FQNEAQ (reference sequence). DNA for the CDR3: TGTGCCAGCAGCGCACCCCCGACAGGCAGCACAGATACGCAGTATTTT. This sequence encodes CASSAPPTGSTDTQYF.

This chain uses TRBV4-3 with TRBJ2-2; the D call may be TRBD1 or TRBD2 (6 bases each). The germline CDR1 and CDR2 sequences are LGHNA and YSLEER. V was clipped by 0 bases and J by 6 bases, with 14 bases between them. The CDR3 consists of 16 residues. The CDR3 spells CASSQEPGASAGELFF. CDR3 DNA sequence: TGCGCCAGCAGCCAAGAGCCGGGGGCGTCTGCCGGGGAGCTGTTTTTT.

The chain joins TRBV20-1 to TRBJ2-7; 10 bases fit TRBD2. Trimming took 5 bases from V and 0 from J; bases not matched to a gene: 4. This CDR3 comprises 14 residues. Germline V gene lookup returns CDR1 DFQATT and CDR2 SNEGSKA (reference sequence). The CDR3 sequence: CSAPGTSDSYEQYF. In nucleotides, the CDR3 is TGCAGTGCTCCCGGGACTAGCGACTCCTACGAGCAGTACTTC.

This clonotype was recorded a few times. The chain has TRBV12-3 or TRBV12-4 and TRBJ1-3; 8 nucleotides align to TRBD1. V lost 5 bases and J lost 0; bases outside the gene matches: 9. This CDR3 comprises 17 residues. The CDR3 DNA is TGTGCCAGCAGTGCCCTGACAGGGGTCCTCTCTGGAAACACCATATATTTT. Translating gives CASSALTGVLSGNTIYF.

This clonotype occurred a few times. The rearrangement joins TRBV4-1 to TRBJ1-1; D gene unclear. CDR1 is MGHRA, CDR2 YSYEKL, per germline. This CDR3 has 14 residues. V was trimmed by 1 base and J by 5 bases, leaving 11 bases between them. CDR3 bases: TGCGCCAGCAGCCAAGTCGGAAGGACTACTGAAGCTTTCTTT. This translates into CASSQVGRTTEAFF.

The chain uses TRBV5-6 and TRBJ2-5; TRBD2 matches at 9 bases. V gave up 3 bases and J gave up 5 bases; unmatched junction bases: 8. This CDR3 has 15 amino acids. CDR1 SGHDT and CDR2 YYEEEE come from the germline V gene. Written as DNA, the CDR3 is TGTGCCAGCAGCTCTCAAGGCGGGGGGGACGAGACCCAGTACTTC. It is translated as CASSSQGGGDETQYF.

This clonotype was picked up a small number of times. V gene TRBV2 combines with J gene TRBJ2-7; D unresolved. The CDR3 has 10 amino acids. Germline values: CDR1 SNHLY, CDR2 FYNNEI. Trimming removed 4 bases from V and 5 bases from J, with 3 bases in between. CDR3 sequence reads: CASSANEQYF. CDR3 in DNA: TGTGCCAGCAGTGCAAACGAGCAGTACTTC.

The V and J genes are TRBV4-2 and TRBJ1-5, with TRBD1 identical over 8 bases. After removal of 5 bases from V and 6 bases from J, the junction contained 12 bases not matched to a gene. This CDR3 has 16 amino acids. Per germline, CDR1 LGHNA and CDR2 YNFKEQ. CDR3 region: CASSSWTGRGGQPQHF. The CDR3 nucleotides are TGTGCCAGCAGCTCCTGGACAGGGCGGGGGGGTCAGCCCCAGCATTTT.

The chain couples TRBV5-4 to TRBJ1-4; D call uncertain. CDR1 and CDR2 from the germline V gene are SGHNT and YYREEE (reference sequence). The CDR3 sequence is 12 residues long. The ends were cut back, 0 bases at V and 7 bases at J, with 4 bases in the middle. The DNA of the CDR3 is TGTGCCAGCAGCTTGGACTCTGAAAAACTGTTTTTT. Translation: CASSLDSEKLFF.

The sample holds many counts of this clonotype. The V gene is TRBV11-2, the J gene TRBJ1-2; D possibly corresponds to TRBD1 (5 bases). Germline V CDR1 and CDR2: SGHAT, FQNNGV. Trimming removed 1 base from V and 9 bases from J, with 12 bases in between. CDR3 length: 13 residues. The DNA of the CDR3 is TGTGCCAGCAGCTTAGGGGGGGTTCCGAGCTACACCTTC. Translated: CASSLGGVPSYTF.

The gene calls are TRBV30 and TRBJ1-1, with no clear D. Per germline, CDR1 GTSNPN and CDR2 SVGIG (reference sequence). The CDR3 runs to 15 residues. Trimming left V 0 bases short and J 1 base short, with 12 bases between. The CDR3 spells CAWSVARSGNTEAFF. The CDR3 DNA sequence: TGTGCCTGGAGTGTAGCGCGTTCGGGGAACACTGAAGCTTTCTTT.

This chain uses TRBV9 with TRBJ2-2; 7 nucleotides line up with TRBD1. The germline V gene has CDR1 SGDLS and CDR2 YYNGEE. V was pared by 7 bases and J by 1 base, with 7 bases of the junction left unmatched. CDR3 length: 15 residues. CDR3 sequence: CASGPRTGNTGELFF. The CDR3 DNA reads as TGTGCCAGCGGACCTCGGACAGGGAACACCGGGGAGCTGTTTTTT.

The chain employs TRBV5-1 and TRBJ2-7; possible D gene TRBD1, 6 bases. Germline assignment: CDR1 SGHRS and CDR2 YFSETQ. The ends were cut back, 2 bases at V and 2 bases at J, with 11 bases in the middle. The CDR3 runs to 14 residues. The CDR3 protein is CASSLGQQAYEQYF. CDR3 nucleotides: TGCGCCAGCAGCTTAGGACAGCAAGCCTACGAGCAGTACTTC.

This clonotype was seen repeatedly, ten times or more. J is TRBJ1-2 and V is TRBV12-3 or TRBV12-4; TRBD1 might be the D (5 bases). This CDR3 comprises 17 residues. The V end lost 5 bases, the J end lost 4 bases, and 23 bases lay between the germline ends. The CDR3 coding sequence is TGTGCCAGCAGTAGTCGGGAGAAACCAGAGGGGATCTATGGCTACACCTTC. This codes for CASSSREKPEGIYGYTF.

A few counts support this clonotype. The V and J genes are TRBV7-9 and TRBJ1-5, with D tentatively TRBD1 (6 bases). The length of the CDR3 is 13 residues. The germline gives CDR1 SEHNR, CDR2 FQNEAQ (reference sequence). V gave up 8 bases and J gave up 4 bases, with 12 bases separating them. For the CDR3, the DNA is TGTGCCAGCGCGGACAGCGGTAATCAGCCCCAGCATTTT. Amino acid sequence: CASADSGNQPQHF.

In its sample, this clonotype was seen many times. The CDR3: CAWTRDRGETQYF. The CDR3 DNA is TGTGCCTGGACCCGGGACAGGGGAGAGACCCAGTACTTC. The rearrangement joins TRBV30 to TRBJ2-5; 10 bases agree with TRBD1. Germline CDR1 GTSNPN, CDR2 SVGIG (reference sequence). J was trimmed by 4 bases and V by 4 bases; bases with no gene match: 3. CDR3 size: 13 residues.

This clonotype was seen ten or more times. This rearrangement joins TRBV20-1 to TRBJ2-5, with D tentatively TRBD1 (5 bases). Germline loops: CDR1 DFQATT, CDR2 SNEGSKA (reference sequence). The CDR3 length is 14 residues. Trimming left V 0 bases short and J 8 bases short, with 16 bases between. This CDR3 is CSARDGRVQGTQYF. The DNA for the CDR3 is TGCAGTGCTAGAGATGGACGGGTCCAGGGAACCCAGTACTTC.

Note on this clonotype: A junction boundary mismatches the germline segment, possibly from a read error. The V gene is TRBV6-1, the J gene TRBJ1-1; D remains ambiguous. The CDR3 is made up of 16 amino acids. Germline V lookup: CDR1 MNHNS, CDR2 SASEGT. The CDR3 sequence: CGSSPAGSRAGGEAFF. The CDR3 bases are TGTGGCAGCAGTCCCGCGGGGTCCCGGGCGGGTGGTGAAGCTTTCTTT.

This clonotype was seen many times. This chain joins TRBV7-9 and TRBJ2-3, with TRBD1 as a possible D gene (5 bases). The ends were cut back, 5 bases at V and 2 bases at J, with 17 bases in the middle. This CDR3 spans 16 amino acids. Germline CDR1 and CDR2: SEHNR and FQNEAQ (reference sequence). This chain's CDR3 is CASSRPPQGVTDTQYF. The CDR3 coding sequence is TGTGCCAGCAGCCGCCCCCCCCAGGGTGTCACAGATACGCAGTATTTT.

In this sample, this clonotype turned up many times. V gene TRBV11-2 combines with J gene TRBJ2-1; the match to TRBD1 covers 12 bases. Germline loops: CDR1 SGHAT, CDR2 FQNNGV. Losses at the gene ends were 5 bases for V and 6 bases for J; bases not matched to a gene: 14. The CDR3 has 18 residues. The CDR3 region has the DNA TGTGCCAGCAGCCTCTTAACCCCGGGACAGGGGGCAATCAATGAGCAGTTCTTC. Translation: CASSLLTPGQGAINEQFF.

This clonotype was counted only a few times. The V call is TRBV10-3, the J call TRBJ2-3; the match to TRBD2 covers 14 bases. The ends lost 4 bases at V and 8 bases at J; junction bases unmatched: 17. From germline, CDR1 is ENHRY and CDR2 SYGVKD. The CDR3 totals 19 residues. As DNA, the CDR3 is TGTGCCATCAGTGGACCGACTATGACTAGCGGGGGGGATCTAGTTACGCAGTATTTT. It yields the protein CAISGPTMTSGGDLVTQYF.

The chain combines TRBV6-5 with TRBJ1-5; D possibly corresponds to TRBD1 (5 bases). Germline lookup yields CDR1 MNHEY and CDR2 SVGAGI. The CDR3 length is 14 residues. Trimming shortened V by 2 bases and J by 7 bases, and 12 bases separated the two germline ends. The CDR3 sequence is CASSYMGGGQPQHF. The CDR3 coding sequence is TGTGCCAGCAGTTACATGGGGGGAGGCCAGCCCCAGCATTTT.

This clonotype was counted many times. The gene calls are TRBV30 and TRBJ1-1; D is possibly TRBD1 (5 bases). Per germline, CDR1 GTSNPN and CDR2 SVGIG (reference sequence). The CDR3 runs 12 residues. Trimming removed 4 bases at V and 1 base at J, with 7 bases between. The CDR3 bases are TGTGCCTGGAACAGGAGGAACACTGAAGCTTTCTTT. This translates into CAWNRRNTEAFF.

This clonotype was counted many times. V is TRBV30 and J is TRBJ2-3; TRBD1 is a possible D gene (7 bases). V dropped 2 bases and J dropped 3 bases, with 12 bases sitting between them. This CDR3 region has 14 residues. Germline lookup yields CDR1 GTSNPN and CDR2 SVGIG (reference sequence). In nucleotides, the CDR3 is TGTGCCTGGAGTCGCCAGGGGGGAACAGATACGCAGTATTTT. Encoded protein: CAWSRQGGTDTQYF.

The chain employs TRBV19 and TRBJ1-4, with D possibly matching TRBD1 (6 bases). The CDR3 has 15 amino acids. The germline gives CDR1 LNHDA, CDR2 SQIVND (reference sequence). V lost 8 bases and J lost 6, with 19 bases in between. For the CDR3, the DNA is TGTGCCAGTCGACTCGGGGGCAGGGACGATGAAAAACTGTTTTTT. This sequence encodes CASRLGGRDDEKLFF. Using reference TRBV19 and TRBJ1-4 for the parts outside the CDR3, the full variable domain is DGGITQSPKYLFRKEGQNVTLSCEQNLNHDAMYWYRQDPGQGLRLIYYSQIVNDFQKGDIAEGYSVSREKKESFPLTVTSAQKNPTAFYLCASRLGGRDDEKLFFGSGTQLSVL.